This is a list of T cell receptor beta chains from one sample in a study of T cell responses to AZD1222 COVID-19 vaccine. Only in-frame clones appear in the TCRdb table, and some are missing; sequencing was by immunoSEQ multiplex PCR. The profile covers roughly 160,000 clones, with roughly 90% appearing a single time and 5.5% taken by the ten largest. The sequencing here drew on peripheral blood, taken on day 0 of AZD1222 vaccination. The origin of the receptors is an adult in good health. The CDR3 runs from the conserved cysteine through the conserved F or W. D genes are given only for firm matches. Clone size is shown for a subset of rows, as once, few, many or a class of expanded clone.

clone_size d_call j_call cdr3_length v_call cdr3_nt cdr3_aa
. . TRBJ1-3 17 TRBV7-2 TGTGCCAGCAGCTTAGCCCCAGGGGCCCTCTCTGGAAACACCATATATTTT CASSLAPGALSGNTIYF
once . TRBJ1-5 14 TRBV15 TGTGCCACCAGCACTACCCCTGGTAATCAGCCCCAGCATTTT CATSTTPGNQPQHF
. TRBD1 TRBJ1-1 17 TRBV3-1/TRBV3-2 TGTGCCAGCAGCCAAGGGGGACAGGGGGCAAGTAACACTGAAGCTTTCTTT CASSQGGQGASNTEAFF
. . TRBJ2-7 19 TRBV7-2 TGTGCCAGCAGCCCCTATAGAGTATCCCAGACCAGACGCCCCTCCGAGCAGTACTTC CASSPYRVSQTRRPSEQYF
few TRBD1 TRBJ1-2 15 TRBV4-2 TGTGCCAGCAGCCAAGACAGACAGGGGACCTATGGCTACACCTTC CASSQDRQGTYGYTF
once TRBD1 TRBJ2-3 14 TRBV7-2 TGTGCCAGCAGTTGGACAGGGGGTCTCGATACGCAGTATTTT CASSWTGGLDTQYF
. . TRBJ2-4 16 TRBV4-2 TGTGCCAGCAGCCAAGACACCGAGGGGGCCAAAAACATTCAGTACTTC CASSQDTEGAKNIQYF
. TRBD1 TRBJ1-4 14 TRBV19 TGTGCCAGTAGTACGGACAGGGATGATGAAAAACTGTTTTTT CASSTDRDDEKLFF
. . TRBJ2-7 10 TRBV30 TGTGCCTGGAGTAGCGTCCGGCAGTACTTC CAWSSVRQYF
. . TRBJ1-1 14 TRBV20-1 TGCAGTGCTAGTGGTCCAGGGTCGAGCACTGAAGCTTTCTTT CSASGPGSSTEAFF
. . TRBJ2-2 14 TRBV19 TGTGCCAGTAGTATAGCTAGAAGCAACGGGGAGCTGTTTTTT CASSIARSNGELFF
. . TRBJ1-2 12 TRBV30 TGTGCCTGGAGTGTCCTAGGTTTTGGCTACACCTTC CAWSVLGFGYTF
. TRBD1 TRBJ1-1 15 TRBV5-4 TGTGCCAGCAAAACCGGGACAGCTCTGAACACTGAAGCTTTCTTT CASKTGTALNTEAFF
. TRBD2 TRBJ2-1 16 TRBV28 TGTGCCAGCACCACGCTAGCGGGAGTGCCTTACAATGAGCAGTTCTTC CASTTLAGVPYNEQFF
. . TRBJ2-5 15 TRBV3-1/TRBV3-2 TGTGCCAGCAGCGATCAGGCAGGGGGGGGAGAGACCCAGTACTTC CASSDQAGGGETQYF
. . TRBJ1-2 12 TRBV19 TGTGCCAGTAGAGCCAGGTTGGGTGGCTACACCTTC CASRARLGGYTF
. . TRBJ1-6 16 TRBV6-1 TGTGCCAGCAGTGAAGCGATAACACCAGGGAATTCACCCCTCCACTTT CASSEAITPGNSPLHF
. TRBD1 TRBJ1-5 16 TRBV2 TGTGCCAGCAGTGAAATGTCGACAGGGGCGGGTCAGCCCCAGCATTTT CASSEMSTGAGQPQHF
. TRBD1 TRBJ1-1 13 TRBV18 TGTGCCAGCGGACAGGGCCTGAACACTGAAGCTTTCTTT CASGQGLNTEAFF
. TRBD2 TRBJ2-1 17 TRBV4-2 TGTGCCAGCAGCCAAACCTCACTAGCGGGGGTGAACAATGAGCAGTTCTTC CASSQTSLAGVNNEQFF
. . TRBJ1-5 15 TRBV15 TGTGCCACCAGCAGAACAAATAATCCCAATCAGCCCCAGCATTTT CATSRTNNPNQPQHF
. TRBD1 TRBJ2-4 17 TRBV28 TGTGCCAGCAGTTTGTATTGGACAGGGGAAGCCAAAAACATTCAGTACTTC CASSLYWTGEAKNIQYF
. . TRBJ2-1 16 TRBV27 TGTGCCAGCAGTAGTTATGCAGGGAGCTCCTACAATGAGCAGTTCTTC CASSSYAGSSYNEQFF
once . TRBJ1-4 15 TRBV6-5 TGTGCCAGCAGGGGGCTGGCAGGGGATAATGAAAAACTGTTTTTT CASRGLAGDNEKLFF
. . TRBJ2-7 14 TRBV5-1 TGCGCCAGCAGCTTGGCCACAAGCTCCTACGAGCAGTACTTC CASSLATSSYEQYF
. . TRBJ1-1 15 TRBV5-5 TGTGCCAGCAGCTTGTGGCAAAACGTTAACACTGAAGCTTTCTTT CASSLWQNVNTEAFF
once . TRBJ1-5 16 TRBV15 TGTGCCACCAGCGATCGAGGCCGGGGGAGCAATCAGCCCCAGCATTTT CATSDRGRGSNQPQHF